This TCR beta chain was obtained from a study of blood T cells in healthy people across ages. As regards this clonotype: Its antigen is unknown.

Germline-derived CDR1 and CDR2 are MDHEN and SYDVKM. The junction had 7 bases not matched to a gene; V was cut back by 6 bases and J by 8 bases. This CDR3 has 14 amino acids. Study-wide points: Correlation between TCR beta diversity and naive T cell percentage was strong. Long-lived donors carried more naive CD4+ cells and greater diversity than aged donors. In older individuals, TCR beta diversity per million T cells was lower, falling roughly linearly with age.

PCR was performed a second time for roughly 7 to 11 cycles using a sample-barcoded 5' primer and a J-beta primer mix. TCRdb recomputed calls from the 5' RACE reads with MiXCR, one row per CDR3 protein. The table records hundreds of thousands of distinct CDR3 sequences, around 21% of them present only once. Healthy Caucasian individuals from Russia aged roughly 6 to 90 were enrolled as donors. The sequencing input was blood. V and J are TRBV28 and TRBJ1-6; 7 nucleotides agree with TRBD1. This sequence was found in a man in his 70s in good health. The CDR3 DNA follows: TGTGCCAGCAGCCAGGGCACAGGGGATTCACCCCTCCACTTT. Translated, it gives CASSQGTGDSPLHF.